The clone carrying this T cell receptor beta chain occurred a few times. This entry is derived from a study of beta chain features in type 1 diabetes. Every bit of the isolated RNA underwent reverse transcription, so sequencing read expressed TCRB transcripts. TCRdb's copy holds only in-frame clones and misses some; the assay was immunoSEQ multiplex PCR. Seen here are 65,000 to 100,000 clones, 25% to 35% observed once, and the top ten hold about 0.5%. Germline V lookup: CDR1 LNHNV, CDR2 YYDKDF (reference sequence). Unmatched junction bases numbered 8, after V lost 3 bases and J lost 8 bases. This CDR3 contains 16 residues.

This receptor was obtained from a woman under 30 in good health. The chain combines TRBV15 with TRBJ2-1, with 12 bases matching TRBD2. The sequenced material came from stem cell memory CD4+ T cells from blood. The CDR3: CATSSGLAGRVDEQFF. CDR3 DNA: TGTGCCACCAGCAGTGGACTAGCGGGAAGGGTAGATGAGCAGTTCTTC. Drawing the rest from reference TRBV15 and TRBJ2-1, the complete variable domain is DAMVIQNPRYQVTQFGKPVTLSCSQTLNHNVMYWYQQKSSQAPKLLFHYYDKDFNNEADTPDNFQSRRPNTSFCFLDIRSPGLGDTAMYLCATSSGLAGRVDEQFFGPGTRLTVL.